The present TCR beta chain was sequenced within a study of cytomegalovirus exposure and HLA in healthy donors. As for the study in general: Some 85 million unique TCRs from HLA-typed donors were held in an early data release.

From germline, CDR1 is DFQATT and CDR2 SNEGSKA (reference sequence). CDR3 length: 11 amino acids. As for this clone: Its antigen is unidentified.

Study-wide findings and caveats: Being productive about 90% or about 30% of the time was typical of most TCR beta V segments in an earlier analysis. Common viral pathogens seemed to be connected with several of the most significant clusters, according to a later analysis.

The PCR made use of 60 Vbeta and 13 Jbeta primers. Methods used by the authors: Unique TCR beta chains numbered around 80 million in a later analysis, with around 11 million shared. Profiling relied on immunoSEQ multiplex PCR, and the TCRdb table lists in-frame clones only, not all of them. That table supplies the V and J calls and clone size; D and trimming were determined from the DNA. The data hold over 150,000 clones, with around four fifths observed a single time. Source material: PBMCs. The receptor comes from a woman aged 45-59 years in good health and CMV-seropositive. The chain has TRBV20-1 and TRBJ1-2; D possibly corresponds to TRBD1 (6 bases). The CDR3 bases are TGCAGCGTAGACAGGCGCTATGGCTACACCTTC. Its protein product is CSVDRRYGYTF.